These 23 T cell receptor beta chains were all obtained from the same sample, sequenced in a study of early T cells in non-severe SARS-CoV-2 infection. Via MiXCR, TCRdb re-called the 5' RACE reads, giving one row per CDR3 protein. The sample shows about 55,000 distinct CDR3 sequences, under 15% of them seen only once. This material consisted of whole blood, taken at baseline. The receptors shown here come from an adult who was a healthcare worker with PCR-confirmed SARS-CoV-2 infection or an uninfected control (not recorded which).

A few counts support this clonotype. The V call is TRBV11-2, the J call TRBJ2-1, with D perhaps matching TRBD2 (5 bases). Germline V CDR1 and CDR2: SGHAT, FQNNGV. The CDR3 totals 11 residues. The V end lost 5 bases, the J end lost 9 bases, and 8 bases lay between the germline ends. CDR3 nucleotides: TGTGCCAGCAGCCGGACTTTTGAGCAGTTCTTC. The encoded protein is CASSRTFEQFF.

This clonotype was seen repeatedly, ten times or more. The J gene is TRBJ1-4, the V gene TRBV12-3 or TRBV12-4, with no clear D. CDR3 length: 12 residues. V lost 6 bases to trimming and J lost 7 bases, with 9 bases between them. CDR3 DNA sequence: TGTGCCAGCAGCCTAACCGGTGAAAAACTGTTTTTT. Its translation: CASSLTGEKLFF.

This clonotype was picked up a small number of times. The chain joins TRBV11-2 to TRBJ2-7, with TRBD2 matching 15 bases. The CDR3 has 17 amino acids. Germline trimming cut 6 bases from V and 7 bases from J; bases unmatched to any gene: 13. Germline V CDR1 and CDR2: SGHAT, FQNNGV. DNA for the CDR3: TGTGCCAGCAGGCCCGGGACTAGCGGGAGGATCTATAAAGAGCAGTACTTC. Its translation: CASRPGTSGRIYKEQYF.

This clonotype has more than one count but fewer than ten. The rearrangement links TRBV29-1 to TRBJ2-1; D is undetermined. CDR1 and CDR2 (germline): SQVTM, ANQGSEA. This CDR3 has 11 residues. The CDR3 coding sequence is TGCCCCGAAAGCTCCTACAATGAGCAGTTCTTC. Its protein is CPESSYNEQFF.

CDR3 region: CATSDSQGAYTQYF. CDR3 DNA sequence: TGTGCCACCAGTGATTCCCAGGGAGCTTATACGCAGTATTTT. This rearrangement joins TRBV24-1 to TRBJ2-3; D might be TRBD1 or TRBD2, each matching 5 bases. The germline V gene has CDR1 KGHDR and CDR2 SFDVKD. CDR3 length equals 14 residues. Trimming cost V 2 bases and J 7 bases, with 12 bases left between them.

The chain couples TRBV5-1 to TRBJ1-6, with D uncertain. The germline V gene encodes CDR1 SGHRS and CDR2 YFSETQ. This CDR3 comprises 18 residues. The V end lost 0 bases, the J end lost 4 bases, and 17 bases lay between the germline ends. The CDR3 sequence: CASSLEVAGNGYNSPLHF. As DNA, the CDR3 is TGCGCCAGCAGCTTGGAAGTAGCGGGGAATGGGTATAATTCACCCCTCCACTTT.

CDR3 in DNA: TGTGCCAGCAGCTTAGATCTGGGCCGGGTTGATATACTGAAGCTTTTCTTT. Amino acid sequence: CASSLDLGRVDILKLFF. The chain employs TRBV11-3 and TRBJ1-1; unclear D gene. The CDR3 is 17 amino acids. Germline lookup yields CDR1 SGHNT and CDR2 YENEEA. The ends were cut back, 0 bases at V and 13 bases at J, with 27 bases in the middle. The full variable domain, with the rest looked up from reference TRBV11-3 and TRBJ1-1, is EAGVVQSPRYKIIEKKQPVAFWCNPISGHNTLYWYLQNLGQGPELLIRYENEEAVDDSQLPKDRFSAERLKGVDSTLKIQPAELGDSAVYLCASSLDLGRVDILKLFFGQGTRLTVV.

This clonotype was counted a few times. This sequence joins TRBV28 and TRBJ2-7; 11 nucleotides match TRBD1. Unmatched junction bases numbered 3, after V lost 5 bases and J lost 3 bases. The CDR3 is 14 residues long. The V gene's germline CDR1 is MDHEN and CDR2 SYDVKM. CDR3 amino acids: CASSRDRGVYEQYF. The CDR3 DNA sequence: TGTGCCAGCAGTCGGGACAGGGGGGTCTACGAGCAGTACTTC.

The chain uses TRBV29-1 and TRBJ2-7; no definite D call. The CDR3 contains 12 residues. V gave up 5 bases and J gave up 3 bases, with 11 bases separating them. Germline assignment: CDR1 SQVTM and CDR2 ANQGSEA. The CDR3 sequence is CSVKLSSYEQYF. DNA for the CDR3: TGCAGCGTTAAACTTAGCAGCTACGAGCAGTACTTC.

The chain uses TRBV20-1 and TRBJ2-7, with 8 bases lining up with TRBD2. The CDR3 spans 16 residues. CDR1 and CDR2 from the germline V gene are DFQATT and SNEGSKA (reference sequence). The V gene end was trimmed by 0 bases and the J gene end by 2 bases; junction bases not matched to a gene: 9. CDR3 bases: TGCAGTGCTAGAGATCACGGGGGGGGCCTCCCCTACGAGCAGTACTTC. It is translated as CSARDHGGGLPYEQYF.

In its sample, this clonotype was seen a few times. The genes are TRBV27 and TRBJ2-3; 13 bases agree with TRBD2. The CDR3 is made up of 14 amino acids. Germline CDR1 is MNHEY and CDR2 is SMNVEV (reference sequence). V was pared by 6 bases and J by 6 bases, with 3 bases of the junction left unmatched. The CDR3 region is CASRVLAGGDTQYF. As DNA, the CDR3 is TGTGCCAGCAGGGTACTAGCGGGAGGGGATACGCAGTATTTT.

This clonotype was recorded a few times. J is TRBJ1-6 and V is TRBV12-3 or TRBV12-4, with D uncertain. Deletions cut 1 base from V and 5 bases from J, with 6 bases between. The CDR3 loop spans 14 amino acids. Written as DNA, the CDR3 is TGTGCCAGCAGTTTAGGGACGGATAATTCACCCCTCCACTTT. Residues: CASSLGTDNSPLHF.

This sequence joins TRBV20-1 and TRBJ1-2; no clear D gene. CDR1 is DFQATT and CDR2 is SNEGSKA in the germline V gene (reference sequence). The CDR3 totals 14 residues. V was pared by 3 bases and J by 0 bases, with 11 bases between. The CDR3, as DNA: TGCAGTGCTAGGCAAATTCCCGCTAACTATGGCTACACCTTC. Residues: CSARQIPANYGYTF.

This clonotype was recorded a few times. Compared with germline, one end of the junction differs, possibly owing to a read error. This chain joins TRBV28 and TRBJ2-1; D is unresolved. CDR1 and CDR2 (germline): MDHEN, SYDVKM. The CDR3 is made up of 14 amino acids. The CDR3 coding sequence is TGTGCCAGCAGCCCGAGAACGACGGACGAAGAGCCGTTCTTC. It specifies CASSPRTTDEEPFF.

The J gene is TRBJ2-3, the V gene TRBV12-3 or TRBV12-4; a possible D gene is TRBD2 (5 bases). The CDR3 contains 17 residues. V dropped 4 bases and J dropped 0 bases, with 17 bases sitting between them. CDR3 coding DNA: TGTGCCAGCAGTTATGGGAGAACCCCGCTTAGCACAGATACGCAGTATTTT. Translated: CASSYGRTPLSTDTQYF.

V usage is TRBV28 and J usage is TRBJ2-5, with D possibly matching TRBD2 (6 bases). With 1 base removed from V and 2 bases from J, the gap between germline ends came to 8 bases. The CDR3 is 14 amino acids. Looked up from germline, CDR1 is MDHEN and CDR2 is SYDVKM. The CDR3 DNA reads TGTGCCAGCAGTTTATTCGGGGGACAAGAGACCCAGTACTTC. This gives the protein CASSLFGGQETQYF.

This clonotype was counted ten times or more. J is TRBJ2-5 and V is TRBV20-1, with 14 bases identical to TRBD2. Germline CDR1 is DFQATT and CDR2 is SNEGSKA (reference sequence). V was clipped by 2 bases and J by 4 bases; unmatched bases: 9. This CDR3 has 17 residues. CDR3 in amino acids: CSARRTSGGTGRETQYF. The CDR3 coding sequence is TGCAGTGCTAGAAGGACTAGCGGGGGGACCGGGAGAGAGACCCAGTACTTC.

This clonotype has only a few counts. The chain has TRBV5-6 and TRBJ1-5; D remains unclear. The CDR3 is 12 amino acids. Trimming took off 2 bases at V and 4 bases at J, with 4 bases between the two ends. Germline V gene data show CDR1 as SGHDT and CDR2 as YYEEEE. The DNA of the CDR3 is TGTGCCAGCAGCTTCTTAAATCAGCCCCAGCATTTT. Its translation is CASSFLNQPQHF.

This rearrangement joins TRBV6-6 to TRBJ2-7; 7 bases align to TRBD1. Trimming took 5 bases from V and 4 from J; bases not matched to a gene: 8. Germline loops: CDR1 MNHNY, CDR2 SVGAGI (reference sequence). The CDR3 totals 14 residues. CDR3 sequence: CASSAGTAEYEQYF. DNA for the CDR3: TGTGCCAGCAGTGCCGGGACAGCCGAATACGAGCAGTACTTC.

The chain recombines TRBV29-1 with TRBJ2-2, with 11 bases fitting TRBD1. V lost 6 bases to trimming and J lost 0 bases; unmatched junction nucleotides: 6. The germline V gene encodes CDR1 SQVTM and CDR2 ANQGSEA. The CDR3 is made up of 16 amino acids. CDR3 coding DNA: TGCAGCGTCCGAGGACAGGGGGCTTCGAACACCGGGGAGCTGTTTTTT. Translated, it gives CSVRGQGASNTGELFF.

The rearrangement links TRBV29-1 to TRBJ1-1, with D unclear. This CDR3 spans 11 amino acids. V lost 6 bases and J lost 4, with 9 bases in between. From germline, CDR1 is SQVTM and CDR2 ANQGSEA. DNA of the CDR3: TGCAGCGTAACCGGGAGCACTGAAGCTTTCTTT. As protein: CSVTGSTEAFF.

The chain recombines TRBV28 with TRBJ1-1; possibly TRBD1 for D (5 bases). Germline V CDR1 and CDR2: MDHEN, SYDVKM. CDR3 length: 15 amino acids. Trimming shortened V by 6 bases and J by 3 bases, and 17 bases separated the two germline ends. The CDR3 DNA is TGTGCCAGCAGCCACCGACAGTCTGGCTACACTGAAGCTTTCTTT. It codes for CASSHRQSGYTEAFF.

The gene calls are TRBV7-9 and TRBJ2-7; D may be TRBD1 (6 bases). The CDR3 spans 15 residues. Germline CDR1 reads SEHNR; CDR2 reads FQNEAQ (reference sequence). Trimming took 5 bases from V and 1 from J, leaving 15 bases between them. The CDR3 sequence is CASSNQGQPSYEQYF. The CDR3 DNA follows: TGTGCCAGCAGCAATCAAGGACAGCCGTCCTACGAGCAGTACTTC.